This T cell receptor beta chain comes out of a study of blood T cell repertoires in COVID-19 (TCRdb year 2020). Broadly, across the study: Samples covering the acute and convalescent phases of COVID-19 were provided by collaborators in the United States, Italy and Spain. The prospective study material was composed of cDNA or gDNA derived from T cells, B-cell-depleted T cells, or PBMCs. Subjects who had been exposed to COVID-19, were actively infected with it, or had recovered from it provided the deeply sampled blood TCRbeta repertoires that made up the dataset. A freely available public database, intended as a resource for researchers studying the immune response to SARS-CoV-2, is where the repertoires were released. Samples were obtained from the ongoing ImmuneRACE study (first 160 participants) and from 950 to 1,500 subjects provided by 6 global collaborators. Nearly every sample came with metadata listing a de-identified subject ID, COVID-19 status, age in years and sex. Where HLA class I and class II types were available, the types were taken from metadata supplied by the sample provider, not from assay-based typing.

With regard to this clone: Its antigen specificity is not known. No much larger clone is present one base from it, and per-base qualities are unavailable.

Each collaborating institution followed its own protocols to collect whole blood in K2EDTA tubes. For TCRbeta analysis, collaborators shipped samples as frozen whole blood, isolated PBMCs, or DNA extracted from either of those sample types. TCRbeta CDR3 regions were amplified from genomic DNA by means of the immunoSEQ Assay, a bias-controlled multiplex PCR. Per the original workflow: Nucleated cell counts per sample were estimated from amplification of reference gene primers within the assay. To quantify the absolute abundance of each unique TCRbeta CDR3 rearrangement, sequence reads were collapsed and filtered. For each sample, productive Simpson clonality was calculated by taking the square root of Simpson's diversity index across productive rearrangements. The immuneACCESS repertoire file appears here via TCRdb, limited to in-frame rearrangements. These files lack a portion of the clones; in checked studies, under half of the deficit traces to unresolved V genes, and the cause of the others is not known. The V and J calls and clone size are taken from that table; D and trimming were inferred from the DNA. In this sample the table shows approximately 100,000 clones, around 84% of which occur a single time. 25% of the sample lies in the top ten.

Counted from cysteine to phenylalanine, this CDR3 has 16 amino acids. The only DNA kept is the CDR3, 48 bases in frame from the first base. Reading the germline V gene gives CDR1 MDHEN and CDR2 SYDVKM. Between the V and J ends, shortened by 3 bases and 3 bases respectively, the junction contains 18 bases. What the authors observed across the whole study: The amount of clinical and demographic metadata varied by source and participant and was provided uncurated.

Sequencing was done on a sample of peripheral blood. In this chain, TRBV28 is recombined with TRBJ2-7; confidence is insufficient to name the D gene. This sequence originates from a man in his fifties or sixties with acute or convalescent COVID-19. The CDR3 protein: CASSFFVGAQIYEQYF. At the DNA level, the sequence is TGTGCCAGCAGTTTTTTCGTGGGCGCCCAGATCTACGAGCAGTACTTC.